Below, 5 T cell receptor beta chains from the same sample are listed, as sequenced in a study of CD8+ T cells in alopecia areata (dated by TCRdb to the late 2010s). The method behind the library was the immunoSEQ multiplex PCR assay. RNA was extracted from all samples and reverse transcribed into cDNA, which served as template for TCR sequencing. The table comes from immuneACCESS by way of TCRdb, which keeps in-frame sequences with V and J called. Part of the clones is missing from these tables; in studies checked, under half for an unresolved V gene and the rest for unknown reasons. The table shows 200,000 to 300,000 clones here, with no singletons. The top ten clones comprise around 1.2% of the sample. Cells from pooled mouse cutaneous lymph nodes were stained for CD4, CD8alpha, NKG2D, NKG2ACE and other markers and then sorted on a BD Influx. The sequencing input was CD4+ T cells sorted from a lymph node. All receptors come from a C3H/HeJ mouse with alopecia areata. The strain in question carries the MHC haplotype H2-k.

This clone was found a few times. Genes and germline come from the mouse. The observed sequence ends 4 residues before the CDR3 terminus, with the missing tail filled in from the germline J gene. The chain couples TRBV13-1 to TRBJ2-7; perhaps TRBD1 as D (5 bases). There are 14 residues in the CDR3. Germline V CDR1 and CDR2: NSHNY, SYGAGN. V gave up 0 bases and J gave up 3 bases, with 10 bases separating them. The CDR3 loop is CASSDAQGLYEQYF. The sequenced CDR3 bases are TGTGCCAGCAGTGATGCTCAGGGCCTCTAT.

This clone was found many times. Genes and germline come from the mouse. The read terminates 4 residues before the CDR3 end, so the remaining end is supplied by the germline J gene. The rearrangement joins TRBV13-1 to TRBJ2-3, with D possibly matching TRBD1 (7 bases). V was pared by 1 base and J by 2 bases, with 14 bases between. Germline assignment: CDR1 NSHNY and CDR2 SYGAGN. The CDR3 runs 16 residues. The sequenced part of the CDR3 DNA is TGTGCCAGCAGTGATAGGAGGGGGCTGAATGCAGAA. Translation gives CASSDRRGLNAE. The CDR3 reads in full as CASSDRRGLNAETLYF.

A few counts support this clone. The germline and genes are mouse ones. Coverage ceases 4 residues before the CDR3 finishes, and the germline J gene fills in the end. V is TRBV19 and J is TRBJ2-1; D may be TRBD1 (5 bases). In germline, CDR1 is FNHDT, CDR2 SITEND (reference sequence). Trimming took off 4 bases at V and 5 bases at J, with 13 bases between the two ends. This CDR3 region has 14 residues. CDR3 DNA, as far as it was read: TGTGCCAGCAGTTTCCCCCAGGGAAATGCT. Residues: CASSFPQGNA. The whole CDR3 region reads CASSFPQGNAEQFF.

This clone has only a few counts. Here the gene names and germline are mouse. The CDR3 end lies 3 residues beyond the end of the read and is filled in from the germline J gene. The rearrangement uses TRBV31 and TRBJ1-6, with D possibly TRBD1 on 6 matching bases. TRBJ1-6 is noted as an ORF with a role that remains uncertain. The CDR3 covers 14 residues. CDR1 GKSSPN and CDR2 SITVG come from the germline V gene. V was cut by 0 bases and J by 5 bases, with 8 bases left in between. The CDR3 sequence is CAWSLGTNNSPLYF. Partial CDR3 DNA: TGTGCCTGGAGTCTCGGGACAAATAATTCGCCC.

In regard to this clone: The listed genes are named as in mouse. With the read ending 4 residues before the CDR3 end, the germline J gene is used to fill in that end. The chain employs TRBV1 and TRBJ1-2, with D perhaps TRBD1 (6 bases). Trimming shortened V by 1 base and J by 4 bases, and 10 bases separated the two germline ends. Per the germline V gene, CDR1 is NSQYPW and CDR2 is LRSPGD (reference sequence). CDR3 length: 14 amino acids. The DNA read from the CDR3 is TGCACCTGCAGTGCAGGGGGGCAGGTCTCC. Its protein product is CTCSAGGQVS. The whole CDR3 protein reads CTCSAGGQVSDYTF. Full variable domain (remainder filled in from reference TRBV1 and TRBJ1-2): VTLLEQNPRWRLVPRGQAVNLRCILKNSQYPWMSWYQQDLQKQLQWLFTLRSPGDKEVKSLPGADYLATRVTDTELRLQVANMSQGRTLYCTCSAGGQVSDYTFGSGTRLLVI.